The next 15 T cell receptor beta chains were all read from a single sample in a study of OX40 agonist ivuxolimab in advanced cancers. Here immunoSEQ multiplex PCR was the method, and the copy in TCRdb shows in-frame clones only, minus some. The top ten clones hold 0.6% to 0.7% of a sample with some 58,000 clones, 70% to 90% of them seen once. Material: CD4+ or CD8+ T cells sorted from blood, obtained in a trial of the OX40 agonist ivuxolimab. The receptors derive from an adult with an advanced solid tumor such as melanoma, head and neck, liver or kidney cancer.

The chain uses TRBV7-2 and TRBJ2-1; D remains unclear. Looked up from germline, CDR1 is SGHTA and CDR2 is FQGNSA. Trimming shortened V by 6 bases and J by 3 bases, and 18 bases separated the two germline ends. The CDR3 length is 16 residues. CDR3 nucleotide sequence: TGTGCCAGCAGGTACCTGCCTTGGTCCCGCTACAATGAGCAGTTCTTC. Translating gives CASRYLPWSRYNEQFF.

There are a few counts of this clone. V usage is TRBV5-1 and J usage is TRBJ1-2; 9 bases line up with TRBD1. The CDR3 has 13 amino acids. Trimming at V came to 5 bases and at J to 7 bases, leaving 6 bases not matched to a gene. The germline V gene has CDR1 SGHRS and CDR2 YFSETQ. The CDR3 is CASRPEGQGGYTF. The CDR3 DNA reads as TGCGCCAGCAGACCGGAGGGACAGGGTGGCTACACCTTC.

This clone came up once. In DNA form, the CDR3 reads TGTGCCAGCAGCTCAAGGCGGGGTTACGAGCAGTACTTC. Translation gives CASSSRRGYEQYF. This rearrangement joins TRBV7-2 to TRBJ2-7; a weak D match, TRBD2 (6 bases). CDR3 size: 13 residues. Trimming took off 4 bases at V and 4 bases at J, with 11 bases between the two ends. Germline CDR1 and CDR2: SGHTA and FQGNSA.

This clone was observed a handful of times. This chain joins TRBV10-2 and TRBJ1-2, with D possibly being TRBD1 (5 bases). The V and J ends lost 3 bases and 8 bases respectively, with 13 bases between them. There are 13 residues in the CDR3. Germline assignment: CDR1 WSHSY and CDR2 SAAADI. In DNA, the CDR3 is TGCGCCAGCAGTGAAGGCAGGGTGGGAGGCTACACCTTC. It specifies CASSEGRVGGYTF.

The chain uses TRBV4-1 and TRBJ2-6, with TRBD2 as a possible D gene (6 bases). The V end was cut by 2 bases, the J end by 1 base, with 6 bases between. From germline, CDR1 is MGHRA and CDR2 YSYEKL. The CDR3 has 15 amino acids. Here the CDR3 DNA reads TGCGCCAGCAGCCAACGGGGGTCTGGGGCCAACGTCCTGACTTTC. Amino acids: CASSQRGSGANVLTF.

The rearrangement links TRBV4-1 to TRBJ2-7; 7 bases line up with TRBD2. Germline assignment: CDR1 MGHRA and CDR2 YSYEKL. V shed 2 bases, J shed 0 bases, and the junction held 19 bases outside the gene matches. The CDR3 has 20 residues. The CDR3 sequence is CASSQFPPGAGTTSSYEQYF. The CDR3 DNA reads TGCGCCAGCAGCCAATTCCCCCCCGGTGCTGGGACTACAAGCTCCTACGAGCAGTACTTC.

The chain employs TRBV7-8 and TRBJ1-2; 8 bases are shared with TRBD1. Germline CDR1 SGHVS, CDR2 FQNEAQ. V was clipped by 5 bases and J by 5 bases; unmatched bases: 7. The CDR3 is 14 residues long. CDR3: CASSRTGRGYGYTF. The CDR3 DNA reads as TGTGCCAGCAGCCGGACAGGGAGGGGGTATGGCTACACCTTC. The variable domain in full, with the rest retrieved from reference TRBV7-8 and TRBJ1-2, is GAGVSQSPRYKVAKRGQDVALRCDPISGHVSLFWYQQALGQGPEFLTYFQNEAQLDKSGLPSDRFFAERPEGSVSTLKIQRTQQEDSAVYLCASSRTGRGYGYTFGSGTRLTVV.

The DNA for the CDR3 is TGTGCCAGCTCTCTCCGGGACCCCACCGTGTACAATGAGCAGTTCTTC. Its protein product is CASSLRDPTVYNEQFF. This chain connects TRBV18 to TRBJ2-1; D possibly matches TRBD1 or TRBD2 (5 bases each). Germline V lookup: CDR1 KGHSH, CDR2 LQKENI. V dropped 6 bases and J dropped 4 bases, with 19 bases sitting between them. The length of the CDR3 is 16 residues.

This chain uses TRBV19 with TRBJ1-5, with unresolved D. V shed 3 bases and J shed 4 bases, with 13 bases lying between them. Germline loops: CDR1 LNHDA, CDR2 SQIVND (reference sequence). The CDR3 consists of 15 residues. CDR3 nucleotide sequence: TGTGCCAGTAGTATTATTGGACTCGAGAATCAGCCCCAGCATTTT. Amino acids: CASSIIGLENQPQHF.

V usage is TRBV5-4 and J usage is TRBJ2-3; 7 bases are a match to TRBD1. The ends lost 2 bases at V and 3 bases at J; junction bases unmatched: 6. The CDR3 is 15 amino acids. Germline lookup yields CDR1 SGHNT and CDR2 YYREEE (reference sequence). CDR3 nucleotide sequence: TGTGCCAGCAGCTTTAGGGGGCTTGGGACAGATACGCAGTATTTT. Residues: CASSFRGLGTDTQYF.

The chain links TRBV28 to TRBJ2-3; possible D gene TRBD2, 5 bases. The germline CDR1 and CDR2 sequences are MDHEN and SYDVKM. The V gene lost 6 bases and the J gene lost 4 bases, with 32 bases spanning the gap. There are 20 residues in the CDR3. CDR3 residues: CASRNRPSPGSRRVADTQYF. The CDR3 region has the DNA TGTGCCAGCAGGAACCGCCCCTCGCCAGGTAGCAGGCGGGTCGCAGATACGCAGTATTTT. The entire variable domain, with the rest obtained from reference TRBV28 and TRBJ2-3, is as follows: DVKVTQSSRYLVKRTGEKVFLECVQDMDHENMFWYRQDPGLGLRLIYFSYDVKMKEKGDIPEGYSVSREKKERFSLILESASTNQTSMYLCASRNRPSPGSRRVADTQYFGPGTRLTVL.

This clone was observed a few times. The chain employs TRBV5-6 and TRBJ1-3; 8 bases map to TRBD1. V dropped 4 bases and J dropped 3; count of bases not matched to a gene: 15. CDR3 length equals 18 residues. From germline, CDR1 is SGHDT and CDR2 YYEEEE. CDR3 amino acids: CASSTFRTGIPDGNTIYF. In nucleotides, the CDR3 is TGTGCCAGCAGCACCTTTAGGACAGGGATACCTGATGGAAACACCATATATTTT.

The chain carries TRBV11-3 and TRBJ2-1; weak D call: TRBD2 (7 bases). The germline V gene encodes CDR1 SGHNT and CDR2 YENEEA. Trimming removed 3 bases from V and 7 bases from J, with 19 bases in between. The CDR3 is made up of 16 amino acids. In DNA, the CDR3 is TGTGCCAGCAGCTTTGGGGGCCTCGGGCGGGAGAATGAGCAGTTCTTC. Translated: CASSFGGLGRENEQFF.

The chain combines TRBV5-6 with TRBJ2-4; no clear D. CDR1 SGHDT and CDR2 YYEEEE come from the germline V gene. V lost 3 bases and J 0 bases, leaving 10 bases between the germline ends. CDR3 length: 15 residues. The CDR3 region has the DNA TGTGCCAGCAGCTCCCCAGGTGGAGCCAAAAACATTCAGTACTTC. Protein sequence: CASSSPGGAKNIQYF.

The CDR3 nucleotides read TGTGCCAGCAGCTTAGAGACTAGATCCCCGCAGTATTTT. Translation gives CASSLETRSPQYF. This chain links TRBV7-9 with TRBJ2-3; perhaps TRBD2 as D (6 bases). This CDR3 is 13 amino acids long. The V end lost 1 base, the J end lost 10 bases, and 12 bases lay between the germline ends. From germline, CDR1 is SEHNR and CDR2 FQNEAQ (reference sequence).